The present T cell receptor (beta chain) was sequenced within a study of ipilimumab plus nivolumab after autologous stem cell transplantation. Study background: Median doses per patient: roughly five ipilimumab, fewer than ten nivolumab. The DLBCL group included primary refractory and relapsed cases.

Through week 26, nivolumab 3 mg/kg IV was given weeks 1, 4, 7, 10, then biweekly. The assay was immunoSEQ multiplex PCR, and TCRdb's table has in-frame clones only and misses some. The table has some 9,800 clones, about 81% seen once; the top ten hold more than 7%. This clonotype originated in a male donor with diffuse large B-cell lymphoma. Material: PBMCs, obtained in a trial of ipilimumab plus nivolumab as post-transplant consolidation.

The CDR3 loop is CAITGDTDTQYF. Here the CDR3 DNA reads TGTGCCATCACCGGCGACACAGATACGCAGTATTTT. The chain carries TRBV10-3 and TRBJ2-3; D is unresolved. Trimming took off 7 bases at V and 2 bases at J, with 7 bases between the two ends. The CDR3 totals 12 residues. Germline V gene sequence: CDR1 ENHRY, CDR2 SYGVKD.